This record covers a single TCR beta chain. As yet, its antigen is unknown. The data are from a study of vaccination and CD4 T cells after COVID-19. Trimming took off 5 bases at V and 9 bases at J, with 14 bases between the two ends. In germline, CDR1 is SNHLY, CDR2 FYNNEI. The CDR3 is made up of 14 amino acids. Documented treatment: approximately 11-day PBMC culture with coronavirus spike peptide pools or control peptides (ViraFEST assay). Researchers collected the unexposed donor's CD4+ T cells before the COVID-19 pandemic (2011-2018). In the ViraFEST assay, peptide-pool expansion preceded TCR sequencing of expanded clonotypes. Upon completion of under 12 days of culture, CD4+ T cells were isolated via negative selection. Sequencing of the DNA from cultured CD4+ T cells was carried out with the Oncomine TCR Beta short-read assay. The authors extracted genomic DNA from cultured CD4+ T cells. TCRdb re-called the PCR reads through MiXCR, storing one row per CDR3 protein. The sample carries about 10,000 distinct CDR3 sequences, around a third recorded once.

This TCR was recovered from a human donor in good health. This sequence joins TRBV2 and TRBJ1-6; D is perhaps TRBD1 (5 bases). The sample comprised CD4+ T cells from blood, cultured in vitro. Here the CDR3 reads CASSPGRGGSPLHF. The CDR3 DNA follows: TGTGCCAGCAGTCCGGGACGGGGGGGTTCACCCCTCCACTTT. Based on the CDR3 plus reference TRBV2 and TRBJ1-6, the full variable domain is EPEVTQTPSHQVTQMGQEVILRCVPISNHLYFYWYRQILGQKVEFLVSFYNNEISEKSEIFDDQFSVERPDGSNFTLKIRSTKLEDSAMYFCASSPGRGGSPLHFGNGTRLTVT.